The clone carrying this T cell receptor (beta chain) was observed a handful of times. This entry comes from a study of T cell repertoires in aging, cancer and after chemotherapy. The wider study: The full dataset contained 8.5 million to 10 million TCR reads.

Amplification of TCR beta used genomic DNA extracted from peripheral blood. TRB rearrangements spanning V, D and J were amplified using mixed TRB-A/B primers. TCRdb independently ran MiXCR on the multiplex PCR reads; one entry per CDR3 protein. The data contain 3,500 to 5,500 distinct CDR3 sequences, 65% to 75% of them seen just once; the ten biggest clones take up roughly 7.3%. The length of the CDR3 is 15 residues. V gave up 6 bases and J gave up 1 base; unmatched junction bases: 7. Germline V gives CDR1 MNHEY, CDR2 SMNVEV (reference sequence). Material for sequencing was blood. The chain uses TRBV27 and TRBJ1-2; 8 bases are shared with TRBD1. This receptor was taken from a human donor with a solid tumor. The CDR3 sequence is CASRGGQGYNYGYTF. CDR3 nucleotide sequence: TGTGCCAGCAGAGGTGGACAGGGTTATAACTATGGCTACACCTTC.